The 9 T cell receptor beta chains below come from one sample, sequenced in a study of blood T cell repertoires in COVID-19. The assay was immunoSEQ multiplex PCR, and TCRdb's table has in-frame clones only and misses some. Of about 170,000 clones in the sample, 70% to 90% were seen once. Sequencing input: peripheral blood. The receptors shown here come from a woman of 80 years or more with COVID-19, enrolled during active disease.

The rearrangement links TRBV7-2 to TRBJ1-2; D possibly corresponds to TRBD1 (5 bases). Deletions cut 1 base from V and 2 bases from J, with 11 bases between. From germline, CDR1 is SGHTA and CDR2 FQGNSA. The CDR3 is made up of 15 amino acids. The CDR3 DNA sequence: TGTGCCAGCAGCTTAGTTTGGGGGGAGAACTATGGCTACACCTTC. It yields the protein CASSLVWGENYGYTF.

V and J are TRBV7-3 and TRBJ2-3; a weak D match, TRBD2 (5 bases). The V gene lost 5 bases and the J gene lost 2 bases, with 11 bases spanning the gap. The CDR3 sequence is 14 residues long. Germline V gene data show CDR1 as SGHTA and CDR2 as FQGTGA. The chain's CDR3 is CASSPSGFTDTQYF. DNA for the CDR3: TGTGCCAGCAGCCCATCGGGGTTCACAGATACGCAGTATTTT.

The J gene is TRBJ1-4, the V gene TRBV27; 7 bases are shared with TRBD1. CDR1 and CDR2 (germline): MNHEY, SMNVEV (reference sequence). Trimming cost V 5 bases and J 7 bases; bases outside gene matches: 7. The CDR3 runs 14 residues. The CDR3 coding sequence is TGTGCCAGCAGTGCGACAGGGTACGGTGAAAAACTGTTTTTT. Translating it yields CASSATGYGEKLFF.

The V call is TRBV7-2, the J call TRBJ2-1; a possible D gene is TRBD2 (5 bases). Germline V gives CDR1 SGHTA, CDR2 FQGNSA. This CDR3 region has 15 residues. Trimming took 0 bases from V and 7 from J, leaving 13 bases between them. CDR3 residues: CASSLAGNGVNEQFF. As DNA, the CDR3 is TGTGCCAGCAGCTTAGCTGGGAACGGGGTGAATGAGCAGTTCTTC. Filled out from reference TRBV7-2 and TRBJ2-1, the complete variable domain reads GAGVSQSPSNKVTEKGKDVELRCDPISGHTALYWYRQSLGQGLEFLIYFQGNSAPDKSGLPSDRFSAERTGGSVSTLTIQRTQQEDSAVYLCASSLAGNGVNEQFFGPGTRLTVL.

This sequence joins TRBV18 and TRBJ1-5; 7 nucleotides line up with TRBD1. This CDR3 has 14 residues. Germline V gene sequence: CDR1 KGHSH, CDR2 LQKENI. The V and J ends lost 4 bases and 2 bases, in that order; junction bases with no gene match: 2. In DNA, the CDR3 is TGTGCCAGCTCACTTACAGGGGGCAATCAGCCCCAGCATTTT. It codes for CASSLTGGNQPQHF.

The chain couples TRBV9 to TRBJ2-3, with 14 nucleotides matching TRBD2. Germline-derived CDR1 and CDR2 are SGDLS and YYNGEE. The trim removed 4 bases at V and 2 bases at J, leaving 6 bases unmatched. This CDR3 is 17 amino acids long. The CDR3 is CASSSQTSGGATDTQYF. The CDR3 DNA sequence: TGTGCCAGCAGCTCCCAGACTAGCGGGGGGGCCACAGATACGCAGTATTTT.

V is TRBV6-2 or TRBV6-3 and J is TRBJ1-1, with D perhaps TRBD1 (5 bases). Trimming took off 3 bases at V and 11 bases at J, with 16 bases between the two ends. Germline V lookup: CDR1 MNHEY, CDR2 SVGEGT. This CDR3 is built from 13 residues. DNA for the CDR3: TGTGCCAGCAGTTATGGTACCGGAGGGACGGCTTTCTTT. Translating it yields CASSYGTGGTAFF.

V and J are TRBV5-6 and TRBJ2-3, with 9 bases matching TRBD2. From germline, CDR1 is SGHDT and CDR2 YYEEEE. V gave up 4 bases and J gave up 4 bases; unmatched junction bases: 7. The length of the CDR3 is 15 residues. CDR3 residues: CASSTSSGASDTQYF. CDR3 DNA: TGTGCCAGCAGCACATCTAGCGGGGCTTCAGATACGCAGTATTTT.

Details on this clone: Different DNA sequences within this sample yield the same CDR3. This rearrangement joins TRBV5-1 to TRBJ2-7, with TRBD2 identical over 7 bases. The germline V gene encodes CDR1 SGHRS and CDR2 YFSETQ. The CDR3 is 16 amino acids. V shed 1 base and J 5 bases; nucleotides not matched to a gene: 12. The DNA of the CDR3 is TGCGCCAGCAGCTTGATATTGGGAGGGGTTCCCCACGAGCAGTACTTC. It specifies CASSLILGGVPHEQYF.